The rows below give T cell receptor beta chains drawn from one sample of a study of cytomegalovirus exposure and HLA in healthy donors. The data were produced by immunoSEQ multiplex PCR, yet TCRdb's version contains in-frame clones alone and is incomplete. The sample shows 130,000 to 150,000 clones, around 79% of them seen only once. The sample comprised PBMCs. These receptors were taken from a middle-aged man in good health and CMV-seropositive. Each CDR3 is given with its conserved first and last residue.

v_gene,j_gene,CDR3aa
TRBV7-9,TRBJ2-2,CASSHPADLLNTGELFF
TRBV28,TRBJ1-3,CASSFAGQVRGNTIYF
TRBV5-1,TRBJ2-2,CASSLLAGETGELFF
TRBV9,TRBJ1-4,CASSVQGTNEKLFF
TRBV6-5,TRBJ1-4,CASSKTGGSEKLFF
TRBV12-2,TRBJ2-5,CASRLEREWGETQYF
TRBV9,TRBJ2-5,CASSVTPGTGGETQYF
TRBV7-3,TRBJ2-5,CASSPWPGPQETQYF
TRBV6-6,.,CAGGQAGSEQYF
TRBV7-8,TRBJ2-1,CASSPQGRDEQFF
TRBV6-5,TRBJ1-2,CASSYSIMGGYGYTF
TRBV5-1,.,CASSSPGTYEQYF
TRBV6-4,TRBJ2-1,CASSEKGDSYNEQFF
TRBV5-1,TRBJ2-1,CASSFISGNSYNEQFF
TRBV6-1,TRBJ2-7,CASGKDRGLYEQYF
TRBV5-1,TRBJ2-7,CASSSLGHGQYF
TRBV4-1,TRBJ2-7,CASSQDPRTSGYEQYF
TRBV6-1,TRBJ1-5,CASSPEFGQPQHF
TRBV5-8,TRBJ1-2,CASSIGTASRNYGYTF
TRBV5-1,TRBJ1-3,CASSSGDSGNTIYF
TRBV5-1,TRBJ2-6,CASSLEGTGYSGANVLTF
TRBV7-9,TRBJ2-2,CASSLGGTSANDGELFF
TRBV9,.,CASSPRTSGTYEQYF
TRBV6-6,TRBJ2-2,CASSSGQGATGELFF
TRBV30,TRBJ1-2,CAWSSMTVIYGYTF
TRBV7-2,TRBJ2-5,CASSLGTTGETQYF
TRBV5-4,TRBJ1-2,CASSSQQGAGGYTF
TRBV18,.,CASSPPQGTSYEQYF
TRBV19,TRBJ1-1,CASSIRPPGDRGTEAFF
TRBV7-3,TRBJ2-7,CASSLAPGDTYEQYF